This TCR beta chain was sequenced during a study of blood T cell repertoires in COVID-19. Sequencing used immunoSEQ multiplex PCR; TCRdb keeps in-frame clones, though not all of them. The sample records roughly 46,000 clones, 87% being singletons. V was cut by 4 bases and J by 2 bases, with 4 bases left in between. Germline CDR1 reads MNHEY; CDR2 reads SVGEGT. The CDR3 extends over 12 amino acids. The sequencing sample was made of peripheral blood. This receptor was taken from a human donor in a cohort sampled during active COVID-19. The rearrangement links TRBV6-2 or TRBV6-3 to TRBJ2-3; no clear D. The DNA of the CDR3 is TGTGCCAGCAGTTCCTACACAGATACGCAGTATTTT. The encoded protein is CASSSYTDTQYF.